Listed below are T cell receptor beta chains from one sample, sequenced in a study of tumor and adjacent non-tumor tissue in lung cancer. TCRdb reprocessed the multiplex PCR reads via MiXCR and lists one record per CDR3 protein. This sample yields 81,000 or so distinct CDR3 sequences, of which roughly 80% are seen a single time; about 14% belongs to the top ten. Sequenced material: lung tumor tissue. These receptors came from a woman in her forties or fifties with non-small cell lung cancer. Each CDR3 is given with its conserved first and last residue. D genes are given only for firm matches. Rows may omit the clone size; those that give it use once, few, many or a size class.

clone_size: .; j_call: TRBJ2-6; d_call: .; v_call: TRBV20-1; cdr3_nt: TGCAGTGCTCCTTCGACTGGGTGCTCTGGGGCCAACGTCCTGACTTTC; cdr3_aa: CSAPSTGCSGANVLTF
clone_size: .; j_call: TRBJ2-5; d_call: .; v_call: TRBV20-1; cdr3_nt: TGCAGTGCTAGAAACGGGAGAGTCCAAGAGACCCAGTACTTC; cdr3_aa: CSARNGRVQETQYF
clone_size: few; j_call: TRBJ2-7; d_call: .; v_call: TRBV7-9; cdr3_nt: TGTGCCAGCAGCTTACCAGGGCGGGAGCAGTACTTC; cdr3_aa: CASSLPGREQYF
clone_size: .; j_call: TRBJ2-1; d_call: .; v_call: TRBV4-3; cdr3_nt: TGCGCCAGCAGCCAAGACGAGGGGCTAAGGAATGAGCAGTTCTTC; cdr3_aa: CASSQDEGLRNEQFF
clone_size: .; j_call: TRBJ2-7; d_call: TRBD1; v_call: TRBV29-1; cdr3_nt: TGCAGCCTTGAAAACACAGGGGGAGGCCTGCAGTACTTC; cdr3_aa: CSLENTGGGLQYF
clone_size: .; j_call: TRBJ2-1; d_call: TRBD2; v_call: TRBV20-1; cdr3_nt: TGCAGTGCTAGAGATGGACTAGCTTCAAGCTCCTACAATGAACAGTTCTTC; cdr3_aa: CSARDGLASSSYNEQFF
clone_size: many; j_call: TRBJ2-1; d_call: .; v_call: TRBV20-1; cdr3_nt: TGCAGTGCTGCCGCCGAGGCTACTAGAGGGTTCTTC; cdr3_aa: CSAAAEATRGFF
clone_size: .; j_call: TRBJ1-2; d_call: .; v_call: TRBV12-3/TRBV12-4; cdr3_nt: TGTACCAGCAGCCCTCGTAGGAGAATCTATGGCTACACCTTC; cdr3_aa: CTSSPRRRIYGYTF
clone_size: .; j_call: TRBJ1-2; d_call: .; v_call: TRBV6-6; cdr3_nt: TGTGCCAGCAGTCCCTGGGACGACTATGGGTACACCTTC; cdr3_aa: CASSPWDDYGYTF
clone_size: .; j_call: TRBJ2-2; d_call: TRBD2; v_call: TRBV29-1; cdr3_nt: TGCAGTCCCACATGCGGGAGTTGGAACACCGGGGAGCTGTTTTTT; cdr3_aa: CSPTCGSWNTGELFF
clone_size: .; j_call: TRBJ2-3; d_call: .; v_call: TRBV20-1; cdr3_nt: TGCAGTGCTCAAGACGGGGGTCGTGGTAGAAATCAGCCCCAGTATTTT; cdr3_aa: CSAQDGGRGRNQPQYF
clone_size: .; j_call: TRBJ2-2; d_call: .; v_call: TRBV14; cdr3_nt: TGTGCCAGCAGCCAAGAGTTAGGGAACACCGGGGAGTTCTTTTTT; cdr3_aa: CASSQELGNTGEFFF
clone_size: once; j_call: TRBJ1-1; d_call: .; v_call: TRBV29-1; cdr3_nt: TGCAGCGTTGGAGACAACCTCAACACTGAAGCCCTCTTT; cdr3_aa: CSVGDNLNTEALF
clone_size: .; j_call: TRBJ1-1; d_call: .; v_call: TRBV6-6; cdr3_nt: TGTGCCAGCAGCGAACGGTCCCTCAGTGTCACTGAAGCTTTCTTT; cdr3_aa: CASSERSLSVTEAFF
clone_size: .; j_call: TRBJ2-1; d_call: TRBD2; v_call: TRBV20-1; cdr3_nt: TGTAATGCTCGATCTCCTAGCAGGAGGGACTATGTGCAGTTCTTC; cdr3_aa: CNARSPSRRDYVQFF
clone_size: .; j_call: TRBJ2-7; d_call: .; v_call: TRBV11-1; cdr3_nt: TGTGCCAGCAGCCCTAAGGTCATAAGGGGGGAGCAGTACTTT; cdr3_aa: CASSPKVIRGEQYF
clone_size: many; j_call: TRBJ1-1; d_call: .; v_call: TRBV7-9; cdr3_nt: TGTGCCAGCAGCTTAACAGGAGCTAACACTGAAGCTTTCTTT; cdr3_aa: CASSLTGANTEAFF
clone_size: .; j_call: TRBJ2-3; d_call: TRBD2; v_call: TRBV6-1; cdr3_nt: TGTGCCAGCAGACCCCTTAGCGGGAATCCAGATGCGCAATATTTT; cdr3_aa: CASRPLSGNPDAQYF
clone_size: medium-sized; j_call: TRBJ2-7; d_call: .; v_call: TRBV29-1; cdr3_nt: TGCAGCGTTGTCCTGGCGTTGCTAGGAGGCTACGAGCAGTACTTC; cdr3_aa: CSVVLALLGGYEQYF
clone_size: .; j_call: TRBJ2-7; d_call: .; v_call: TRBV6-6; cdr3_nt: TGTACCAGCAGTTACTCGCCTTGGAACGAACAGTACTTC; cdr3_aa: CTSSYSPWNEQYF
clone_size: few; j_call: TRBJ2-5; d_call: TRBD1; v_call: TRBV11-2; cdr3_nt: TGTGTCAGCAGCCTTACAGGGGAAACCCAATACTTC; cdr3_aa: CVSSLTGETQYF
clone_size: .; j_call: TRBJ2-7; d_call: TRBD2; v_call: TRBV6-6; cdr3_nt: TGTCCCAGCAGCTCGTACCGGGACTACAGCTCCTACGAGCAGTACTTC; cdr3_aa: CPSSSYRDYSSYEQYF
clone_size: .; j_call: TRBJ2-7; d_call: .; v_call: TRBV6-6; cdr3_nt: TGTGCCAGCAGTTACTCGACATACAAGCAGTACTTC; cdr3_aa: CASSYSTYKQYF
clone_size: .; j_call: TRBJ2-1; d_call: TRBD2; v_call: TRBV11-2; cdr3_nt: TGTGCCACCAGCTTTCCTAGCGGGTTTTACAATGCGCAGTTCTTC; cdr3_aa: CATSFPSGFYNAQFF
clone_size: once; j_call: TRBJ1-4; d_call: .; v_call: TRBV4-1; cdr3_nt: TGCGCCAGCAGCCGAAAGGTGTCTAATGAAAAACTGTTTTTT; cdr3_aa: CASSRKVSNEKLFF
clone_size: .; j_call: TRBJ1-3; d_call: TRBD1; v_call: TRBV12-3/TRBV12-4; cdr3_nt: TGTGCCAGCAGTCTCTCGGGACAGGGAAAAAACACCATATGCTTT; cdr3_aa: CASSLSGQGKNTICF
clone_size: .; j_call: TRBJ2-2; d_call: .; v_call: TRBV29-1; cdr3_nt: TGCGGCGTTAGTGGGGGGATGGACACCGGGGAGCTGTTTTTT; cdr3_aa: CGVSGGMDTGELFF
clone_size: .; j_call: TRBJ2-1; d_call: .; v_call: TRBV6-2/TRBV6-3; cdr3_nt: TGTGCCGGCAGCCCGGACCGGATCGGGCGGTTGAATGAGCAGTTCTTC; cdr3_aa: CAGSPDRIGRLNEQFF
clone_size: once; j_call: TRBJ1-6; d_call: .; v_call: TRBV6-6; cdr3_nt: TGTGCCAGCAGCCTCTGGACAGAGCATAATTCACCCCTCCACTTT; cdr3_aa: CASSLWTEHNSPLHF
clone_size: .; j_call: TRBJ2-1; d_call: .; v_call: TRBV6-5; cdr3_nt: TGTGCCAGCAGAGTAAGGGCAGGCGGGCTTAGTGAGCAGTTCTTC; cdr3_aa: CASRVRAGGLSEQFF
clone_size: .; j_call: TRBJ2-7; d_call: .; v_call: TRBV20-1; cdr3_nt: TGCAGTGCTGGAGGATCCGGGACTTGCACCTACGAGCAATACTTC; cdr3_aa: CSAGGSGTCTYEQYF
clone_size: .; j_call: TRBJ2-5; d_call: TRBD2; v_call: TRBV4-1; cdr3_nt: TGCGCCAGCAGTCAAGGGGAGGGAGCGGGAGAGTCCCAGTACTTC; cdr3_aa: CASSQGEGAGESQYF
clone_size: .; j_call: TRBJ2-7; d_call: TRBD1; v_call: TRBV18; cdr3_nt: TGTGCCAGCTCAGGAAGACAGGGACGCTCCTACGAGCAGAACTTC; cdr3_aa: CASSGRQGRSYEQNF
clone_size: .; j_call: TRBJ2-1; d_call: TRBD1; v_call: TRBV20-1; cdr3_nt: TGCAGTGCTAGAGACCAAAAAGGACGGACAGGGAACAATGAGCAATTCTTC; cdr3_aa: CSARDQKGRTGNNEQFF
clone_size: .; j_call: TRBJ2-1; d_call: .; v_call: TRBV6-2/TRBV6-3; cdr3_nt: TGTGCCAGCAGCATATCTCGGCTGTCAGGGGAGCAGTTCTTC; cdr3_aa: CASSISRLSGEQFF
clone_size: .; j_call: TRBJ1-2; d_call: .; v_call: TRBV6-2/TRBV6-3; cdr3_nt: TGTGCCAGCGGTTCTCGGGGTATGGATGGCTACACCTTC; cdr3_aa: CASGSRGMDGYTF